The present TCR beta chain was sequenced within a study of T cells expressing NK-cell markers. Across the whole study: Among eight sequenced donors, seven carried HCMV seropositivity while one was seronegative. General study findings and limits: Leadership of the CD3+CD56-NKG2C+ fraction also belonged to these clonotypes in several donors. Dominant NKG2C+ clonotypes in roughly 6 donors made up about 1.0-7.0% of CD8+ T cells. Expanded clones of NKG2C+ T cells had an unclear HCMV specificity.

From its re-call of the 5' RACE reads, TCRdb lists each CDR3 protein once, without DNA. This specimen shows about 160,000 distinct CDR3 sequences; the ten leading clones hold 20% to 25%. Germline-derived CDR1 and CDR2 are LNHDA and SQIVND (reference sequence). This CDR3 has 15 amino acids. With regard to this clonotype: Antigen specificity is unknown.

The origin of this receptor is a man aged 18-70 years in good health. The chain uses TRBV19 and TRBJ2-5; the D call from TCRdb, TRBD2, cannot be confirmed without DNA. The specimen was blood T cells: a sorted CD56 or NKG2C T cell subset, CD4+ or CD8+ T cells, or bulk PBMC T cells (not recorded which). The chain's CDR3 is CASSIGGGAMETQYF.